This T cell receptor beta chain stems from a study of T cell changes during pregnancy in multiple sclerosis. V shed 1 base and J shed 3 bases, with 12 bases lying between them. This CDR3 is 16 amino acids long. Germline CDR1 is LNHNV and CDR2 is YYDKDF (reference sequence). This table comes from immunoSEQ multiplex PCR, and its TCRdb copy is limited to in-frame clones, with some not included. The top ten clones hold around 0.5% of a sample with about 79,000 clones, 80% to 95% of them seen once. The chain couples TRBV15 to TRBJ2-2; D not resolved. The TCR comes from a female donor with multiple sclerosis, enrolled in a pregnancy study. The sequencing used CD4+ T cells from peripheral blood mononuclear cells, collected in the second trimester of pregnancy. The CDR3 nucleotides are TGTGCCACCAGCAGAGCGGGTAGCCGCCACACCGGGGAGCTGTTTTTT. Its translation is CATSRAGSRHTGELFF.